These T cell receptor beta chains were read from a single sample in a study of cytomegalovirus exposure and HLA in healthy donors. Produced via immunoSEQ multiplex PCR; TCRdb's table is partial and in-frame only. This table has 100,000 to 150,000 clones, 75% to 85% appearing once. The sample comprised PBMCs. These TCRs come from a middle-aged man in good health and CMV-seronegative. Both conserved end residues are part of each CDR3. D genes are given only for firm matches. Clone size appears in some rows only: once, few, many, or a class for an expanded clone.

j_gene | abundance | d_gene | v_gene | CDR3nt | CDR3aa
TRBJ2-7 | . | . | TRBV4-1 | TGCGCCAGCAGCCAAGTCTACGGACAGTACTCCTACGAGCAGTACTTC | CASSQVYGQYSYEQYF
TRBJ1-1 | once | . | TRBV6-6 | TGTGCCAGCACCCCGGCGGAGGAAAACACTGAAGCTTTCTTT | CASTPAEENTEAFF
TRBJ1-6 | . | . | TRBV30 | TGTGCCTGGAGTATTGAGTCACCCCTCCACTTT | CAWSIESPLHF
TRBJ2-2 | . | . | TRBV5-1 | TGCGCCAGCAGCTCCCAATCAGGGAACACCGGGGAGCTGTTTTTT | CASSSQSGNTGELFF
TRBJ1-2 | . | . | TRBV4-2 | TGTGCCAGCAGCCAAGAACAGGGCTATGGCTACACCTTC | CASSQEQGYGYTF
TRBJ1-3 | . | TRBD1 | TRBV9 | TGTGCCAGCAGCGCCTGGACAGGGGGTTCTGGAAACACCATATATTTT | CASSAWTGGSGNTIYF
TRBJ2-5 | once | . | TRBV18 | TGTGCCAGCTCACCCAGCCGGGGAACAGAAGAGACCCAGTACTTC | CASSPSRGTEETQYF
TRBJ2-7 | . | TRBD1 | TRBV27 | TGTGCCAGCAGTGCGCAGGGGGCGCTTGACGAGCAGTACTTC | CASSAQGALDEQYF
TRBJ1-1 | . | . | TRBV6-8 | TGTGCCAGCAGTTACTCTGGGAGGGCAGGGATGAACACTGAAGCTTTCTTT | CASSYSGRAGMNTEAFF
TRBJ1-4 | once | TRBD1 | TRBV5-8 | TGTGCCAGCAGCTTTAACACAGGGGGGGAAAAACTGTTTTTT | CASSFNTGGEKLFF
TRBJ2-1 | . | TRBD2 | TRBV9 | TGTGCCAGCAGCCCCAGCGGGGGGGCGTTAAATGAGCAGTTCTTC | CASSPSGGALNEQFF
TRBJ2-3 | once | . | TRBV29-1 | TGCAGCGTCGCAGGGGCCTCCCTCTCTAGCACAGATACGCAGTATTTT | CSVAGASLSSTDTQYF
TRBJ2-5 | . | TRBD1 | TRBV6-6 | TGTGCCAGCAGTTCCAGACGGCAGGGGGCAGAGACCCAGTACTTC | CASSSRRQGAETQYF
TRBJ2-3 | . | . | TRBV5-1 | TGCGCCAGCCGAGGGGATACGCAGTATTTT | CASRGDTQYF
TRBJ1-5 | . | TRBD1 | TRBV19 | TGTGCCAGTACCTCAGGACAGGCCCATCAGCCCCAGCATTTT | CASTSGQAHQPQHF
TRBJ2-7 | . | . | TRBV10-3 | TGTGCCATCAGTAGACAGGACGGTTCCTACGAGCAGTACTTC | CAISRQDGSYEQYF
TRBJ1-2 | few | . | TRBV19 | TGTGCCAGTAGTATATCAGGAGGTGGCTACACCTTC | CASSISGGGYTF
TRBJ2-5 | once | . | TRBV7-9 | TGTGCCAGCAGCTTACAGAACCAAGAGACCCAGTACTTC | CASSLQNQETQYF
TRBJ2-7 | . | TRBD1 | TRBV5-1 | TGCGCCAGCAGCGAGCAGGGGGCTTCCTACGAGCAGTACTTC | CASSEQGASYEQYF
TRBJ1-6 | . | . | TRBV28 | TGTGCCAGCAGTACGGGAGGCTTGTATAATTCACCCCTCCACTTT | CASSTGGLYNSPLHF
TRBJ1-1 | . | . | TRBV6-6 | TGTGCCAGCAGTAGGGGGGGAGACACTGAAGCTTTCTTT | CASSRGGDTEAFF
TRBJ1-4 | . | . | TRBV15 | TGTGCCACCTTCCCGAAGCCGGGACACGGTAATGAAAAACTGTTTTTT | CATFPKPGHGNEKLFF
TRBJ2-7 | few | TRBD2 | TRBV11-3 | TGTGCCAGCAGCCTGGGACTAGCCCCCCACGAGCAGTACTTC | CASSLGLAPHEQYF
TRBJ2-2 | . | TRBD2 | TRBV18 | TGTGCCAGCTCACCTACACAAGCGGGGGGACCAAAAAAGCTGTTTTTT | CASSPTQAGGPKKLFF
TRBJ1-1 | . | TRBD1 | TRBV5-1 | TGCGCCAGCAGCTTGGTAGGACAGGCGAACACTGAAGCTTTCTTT | CASSLVGQANTEAFF
TRBJ1-5 | . | . | TRBV5-8 | TGTGCCAGCAGCTTGGGGCAGAATCAGCCCCAGCATTTT | CASSLGQNQPQHF
TRBJ2-7 | . | . | TRBV5-4 | TGTGCCAGCAGCTTGCGGGGAAATGCCTACGAGCAGTACTTC | CASSLRGNAYEQYF
TRBJ1-1 | few | TRBD1 | TRBV5-1 | TGCGCCAGCGAGGAAGGGGGCTTGAACACTGAAGCTTTCTTT | CASEEGGLNTEAFF
TRBJ1-5 | . | . | TRBV6-6 | TGTGCCAGCAGTAAGCCAGGGTCTCAGCCCCAGCATTTT | CASSKPGSQPQHF
TRBJ2-1 | . | . | TRBV5-1 | TGCGCCAGCAGCTGGATACGGGATGAGCAGTTCTTC | CASSWIRDEQFF
TRBJ2-6 | once | . | TRBV5-1 | TGCGCCAGCAGCTTGGTAGCACTCGGACTTAGCTCTGGGGCCAACGTCCTGACTTTC | CASSLVALGLSSGANVLTF
TRBJ2-7 | . | . | TRBV21-1 | TGTACCAGCAGCAAAAGGTCCTTGCCGTCTTGGCGGGGTGAATACGAGCAGTACTTC | CTSSKRSLPSWRGEYEQYF
TRBJ1-1 | . | TRBD1 | TRBV18 | TGTGCCAGCTCCCCGACAGGGGTGGGCATGAACACTGAAGCTTTCTTT | CASSPTGVGMNTEAFF
TRBJ1-2 | . | . | TRBV7-9 | TGTGCCAGCAGCTTTATAGGAGGGGACCCCTATGGCTACACCTTC | CASSFIGGDPYGYTF
TRBJ2-3 | . | . | TRBV2 | TGTGCCAGCAGTGGGGTGGGCCGCACAGATACGCAGTATTTT | CASSGVGRTDTQYF
TRBJ2-1 | . | TRBD2 | TRBV19 | TGTGCCAGTAGTAGCCGAGTTAGCGGGGGCCCAGACGAGCAGTTCTTC | CASSSRVSGGPDEQFF
TRBJ2-7 | . | . | TRBV5-1 | TGCGCCAGCAGCTTCCCAAGCACCGAGCAGTACTTC | CASSFPSTEQYF
TRBJ2-2 | . | . | TRBV27 | TGTGCCAGCAGTTTAACCTCAGTACCCGGGGAGCTGTTTTTT | CASSLTSVPGELFF
TRBJ2-1 | . | TRBD2 | TRBV7-3 | TGTGCCAGCAGCTTATTGGCTAGCGGGTACAATGAGCAGTTCTTC | CASSLLASGYNEQFF
TRBJ2-7 | . | TRBD2 | TRBV6-5 | TGTGCCAGCAGTTACGAGGCGGGGGGTCACGAGCAGTACTTC | CASSYEAGGHEQYF
TRBJ1-1 | few | . | TRBV9 | TGTGCCAGCAGCTCCGGACAGAAAGCTTTCTTT | CASSSGQKAFF
TRBJ2-5 | . | . | TRBV27 | TGTGCCAGCAGTCCAGGCGTGCAGGAGGTGGCCCAAGAGACCCAGTACTTC | CASSPGVQEVAQETQYF
TRBJ1-4 | . | TRBD1 | TRBV9 | TGTGCCAGCAGTCTTTCCCCCGGGACAGGGGAAAAACTGTTTTTT | CASSLSPGTGEKLFF
TRBJ2-5 | . | . | TRBV14 | TGTGCCAGCAGTGATGGCCCGTACCAAGAGACCCAGTACTTC | CASSDGPYQETQYF
TRBJ1-2 | . | TRBD1 | TRBV5-6 | TGTGCCAGCAGCTTCGGAGGGACAGGGGCCTATGGCTACACCTTC | CASSFGGTGAYGYTF
TRBJ2-2 | . | . | TRBV5-1 | TGCGCCAGCAGCTTGTTAAACGGGGAGCTGTTTTTT | CASSLLNGELFF
TRBJ1-6 | . | . | TRBV7-8 | TGTGCCAGCAGCTTAGGGGACAATTATTCACCCCTCCACTTT | CASSLGDNYSPLHF
TRBJ1-5 | . | . | TRBV19 | TGTGCCAGTAGTATAGAACAGGTGGGGAATCAGCCCCAGCATTTT | CASSIEQVGNQPQHF
TRBJ2-6 | . | . | TRBV5-1 | TGCGCCAGCAGCTTAGGCAGGGTAACTGGGGCCAACGTCCTGACTTTC | CASSLGRVTGANVLTF
TRBJ2-5 | . | TRBD2 | TRBV5-4 | TGTGCCAGCAGCTTGGCGGGACTAGCTTTCGAGACCCAGTACTTC | CASSLAGLAFETQYF
TRBJ1-4 | . | TRBD1 | TRBV28 | TGTGCCAGCACGGGGACAGGGGGCTCAACTAATGAAAAACTGTTTTTT | CASTGTGGSTNEKLFF
TRBJ2-7 | . | . | TRBV7-9 | TGTGCCAGCAGCTTGAAGGACATAACCTACGAGCAGTACTTC | CASSLKDITYEQYF
TRBJ1-1 | . | . | TRBV5-4 | TGTGCCAGCAGCTTGGTCCGGGAATCGAACACTGAAGCTTTCTTT | CASSLVRESNTEAFF
TRBJ2-7 | . | TRBD2 | TRBV15 | TGTGCCACCAGCAGAGTAGCGGGGGGTTTCTCCTACGAGCAGTACTTC | CATSRVAGGFSYEQYF
TRBJ2-5 | . | TRBD1 | TRBV18 | TGTGCCAGCTCCCCCGGGACAGTTCAAGAGACCCAGTACTTC | CASSPGTVQETQYF